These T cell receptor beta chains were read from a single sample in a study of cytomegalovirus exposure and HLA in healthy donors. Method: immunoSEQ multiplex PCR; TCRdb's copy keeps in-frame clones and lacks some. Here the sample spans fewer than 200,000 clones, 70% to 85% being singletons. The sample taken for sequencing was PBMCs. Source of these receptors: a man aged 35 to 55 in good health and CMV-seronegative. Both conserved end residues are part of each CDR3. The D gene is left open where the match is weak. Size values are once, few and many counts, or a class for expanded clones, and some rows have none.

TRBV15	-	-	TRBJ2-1	CATSRDQGSYNEQFF	TGTGCCACCAGCAGAGATCAGGGGAGTTACAATGAGCAGTTCTTC
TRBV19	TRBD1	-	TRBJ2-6	CASSIVGQGTLTTGANGLTF	TGTGCCAGTAGTATAGTGGGACAGGGGACCCTAACAACAGGGGCCAACGGCCTGACTTTC
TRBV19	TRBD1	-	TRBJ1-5	CASSKDRGPGNQPQHF	TGTGCCAGTAGTAAGGACAGGGGGCCTGGCAATCAGCCCCAGCATTTT
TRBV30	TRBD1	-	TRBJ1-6	CAWSGQGGSPLHF	TGTGCCTGGAGCGGACAGGGCGGTTCACCCCTCCACTTT
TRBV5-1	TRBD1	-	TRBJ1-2	CASSMTGGAGGYTF	TGCGCCAGCAGCATGACAGGGGGCGCGGGAGGCTACACCTTC
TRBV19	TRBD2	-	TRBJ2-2	CASNLLAGGLGGELFF	TGTGCCAGTAACCTACTAGCGGGAGGGCTGGGCGGGGAGCTGTTTTTT
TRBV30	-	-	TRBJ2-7	CAWSTDYDYEQYF	TGTGCCTGGAGTACAGACTACGACTACGAGCAGTACTTC
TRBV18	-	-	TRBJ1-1	CASSPQPGNTEAFF	TGTGCCAGCTCACCCCAACCGGGGAACACTGAAGCTTTCTTT
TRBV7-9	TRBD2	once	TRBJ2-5	CASSPSGRASEETQYF	TGTGCCAGCAGCCCCAGCGGGAGGGCCTCCGAAGAGACCCAGTACTTC
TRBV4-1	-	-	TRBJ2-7	CASSRTEGLDEQYF	TGCGCCAGCAGCCGGACAGAGGGGTTGGACGAGCAGTACTTC
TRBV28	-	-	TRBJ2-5	CASSRGAEMETQYF	TGTGCCAGCAGTCGGGGAGCGGAGATGGAGACCCAGTACTTC
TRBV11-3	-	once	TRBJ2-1	CASSLGGSYNEQFF	TGTGCCAGCAGCTTAGGCGGCTCCTACAATGAGCAGTTCTTC
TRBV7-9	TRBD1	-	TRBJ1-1	CASSLLTGANTEAFF	TGTGCCAGCAGCTTACTCACAGGGGCCAACACTGAAGCTTTCTTT
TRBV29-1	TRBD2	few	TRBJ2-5	CSARGGSGRAAVETQYF	TGCAGCGCCAGAGGGGGTAGCGGGAGGGCCGCGGTGGAGACCCAGTACTTC
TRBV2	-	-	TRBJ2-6	CASSEAVLGGANGLTF	TGTGCCAGCAGTGAAGCAGTACTAGGAGGGGCCAACGGCCTGACTTTC
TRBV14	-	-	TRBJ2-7	CASSRTFYEQYF	TGTGCCAGCAGCCGGACTTTCTACGAGCAGTACTTC
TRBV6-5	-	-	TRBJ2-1	CASSSPLSEQFF	TGTGCCAGCAGTTCCCCTTTGAGTGAGCAGTTCTTC
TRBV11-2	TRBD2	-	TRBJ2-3	CASSLTTSGSKDTQYF	TGTGCCAGCAGCTTAACGACTAGCGGGAGTAAAGATACGCAGTATTTT
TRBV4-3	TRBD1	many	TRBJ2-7	CASSLGQGRYEQYF	TGCGCCAGCAGCCTGGGACAGGGCCGCTACGAGCAGTACTTC
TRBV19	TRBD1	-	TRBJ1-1	CASTLGQGWYSDTEAFF	TGTGCCAGTACTCTGGGACAGGGATGGTATTCGGACACTGAAGCTTTCTTT
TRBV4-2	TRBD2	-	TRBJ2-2	CASSQGPVAGVVGELFF	TGTGCCAGCAGCCAAGGGCCAGTAGCGGGAGTCGTCGGGGAGCTGTTTTTT
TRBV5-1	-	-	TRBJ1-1	CASSFSPNTEAFF	TGCGCCAGCAGCTTCAGTCCGAACACTGAAGCTTTCTTT
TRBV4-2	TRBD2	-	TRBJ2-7	CASSQALAGVYEQYF	TGTGCCAGCAGCCAAGCACTAGCGGGGGTCTACGAGCAGTACTTC
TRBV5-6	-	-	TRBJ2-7	CASSYGGGQGLGEQYF	TGTGCCAGCAGCTACGGGGGGGGACAGGGCTTAGGGGAGCAGTACTTC
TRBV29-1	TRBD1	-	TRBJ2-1	CSVLRGDRASNEQFF	TGCAGCGTTCTCCGGGGGGACAGGGCCTCCAATGAGCAGTTCTTC
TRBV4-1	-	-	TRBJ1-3	CASSQGRGGGNTIYF	TGCGCCAGCAGCCAAGGGAGGGGAGGTGGAAACACCATATATTTT
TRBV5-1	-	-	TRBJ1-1	CASSRDRFNTEAFF	TGCGCCAGCAGCCGAGACAGGTTCAACACTGAAGCTTTCTTT
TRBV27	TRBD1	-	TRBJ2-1	CASSPRQGTYNEQFF	TGTGCCAGCAGTCCACGACAGGGAACCTACAATGAGCAGTTCTTC
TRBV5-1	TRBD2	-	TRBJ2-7	CASSGGLAGGEQYF	TGCGCCAGCAGCGGGGGACTAGCGGGAGGCGAGCAGTACTTC
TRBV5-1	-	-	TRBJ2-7	CASSLTSSPYEQYF	TGCGCCAGCAGCTTGACTAGCTCCCCCTACGAGCAGTACTTC
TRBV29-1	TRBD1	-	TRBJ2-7	CSVEVTGTGGYEQYF	TGCAGCGTTGAAGTTACCGGGACAGGGGGATACGAGCAGTACTTC
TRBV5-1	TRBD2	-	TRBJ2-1	CASSEGLAESRSYNEQFF	TGCGCCAGCAGCGAGGGACTAGCGGAAAGCAGATCCTACAATGAGCAGTTCTTC
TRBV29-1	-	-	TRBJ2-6	CSVRQPGANGLTF	TGCAGCGTTCGACAGCCTGGGGCCAACGGCCTGACTTTC